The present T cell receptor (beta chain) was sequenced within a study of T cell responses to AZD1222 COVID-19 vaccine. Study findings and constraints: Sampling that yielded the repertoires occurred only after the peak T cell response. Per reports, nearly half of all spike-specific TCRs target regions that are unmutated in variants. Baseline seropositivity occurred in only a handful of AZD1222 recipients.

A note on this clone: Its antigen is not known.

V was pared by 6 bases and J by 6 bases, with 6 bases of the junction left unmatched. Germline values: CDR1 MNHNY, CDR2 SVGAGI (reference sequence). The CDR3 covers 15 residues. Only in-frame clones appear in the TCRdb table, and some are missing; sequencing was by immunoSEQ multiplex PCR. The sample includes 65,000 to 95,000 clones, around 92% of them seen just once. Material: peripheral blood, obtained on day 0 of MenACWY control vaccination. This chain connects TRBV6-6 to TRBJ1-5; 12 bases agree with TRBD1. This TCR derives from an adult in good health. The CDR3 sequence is CASRGDRGPGQPQHF. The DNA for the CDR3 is TGTGCCAGCAGGGGGGACAGGGGGCCTGGTCAGCCCCAGCATTTT.